This TCR beta chain was found in a study of T cells after yellow fever vaccination. The CDR3 runs to 14 residues. V lost 5 bases, J lost 6 bases, and 10 bases stayed unmatched. CDR1 MNHNY and CDR2 SVGAGI come from the germline V gene (reference sequence). Via MiXCR, TCRdb re-called the 5' RACE reads, giving one row per CDR3 protein. The repertoire holds over 300,000 distinct CDR3 sequences, with approximately 4% as singletons. This clonotype was counted only a few times. The rearrangement joins TRBV6-6 to TRBJ2-7; TRBD1 agrees at 7 bases. The receptor was isolated from a man between 18 and 29 years old who received the YFV17D yellow fever vaccine. The specimen was PBMCs, collected 5 days after the yellow fever booster vaccination. In DNA form, the CDR3 reads TGTGCCAGCAGTCTCAGGACAGGCATGAGCGAGCAGTACGTC. This sequence encodes CASSLRTGMSEQYV.